A single sample gave rise to the 32 T cell receptor beta chains below, sequenced in a study of CD8+ T cells in alopecia areata. The treatment: oral pan-JAK inhibitor, 5-10 mg twice daily. The authors extracted RNA and reverse transcribed it into cDNA as the sequencing template. Repertoires were generated with immunoSEQ multiplex PCR, while TCRdb's copy carries only in-frame clones and drops some. The sample includes about 220,000 clones, about 50% of them seen just once. The sequences come from CD4+ T cells sorted from blood, collected at week 4, from a patient treated with tofacitinib. Receptor source: a human donor with alopecia areata.

The chain uses TRBV25-1 and TRBJ1-1; D is possibly TRBD1 (6 bases). V lost 7 bases and J 0 bases, leaving 15 bases between the germline ends. CDR1 and CDR2 from the germline V gene are MGHDK and SYGVNS. The CDR3 has 15 residues. CDR3 DNA: TGTGCCAGCAAACCGACAGGAGATATGAACACTGAAGCTTTCTTT. The encoded protein is CASKPTGDMNTEAFF. Filled out from reference TRBV25-1 and TRBJ1-1, the complete variable domain reads EADIYQTPRYLVIGTGKKITLECSQTMGHDKMYWYQQDPGMELHLIHYSYGVNSTEKGDLSSESTVSRIRTEHFPLTLESARPSHTSQYLCASKPTGDMNTEAFFGQGTRLTVV.

This clone has a handful of counts. This sequence joins TRBV2 and TRBJ2-5; 13 bases agree with TRBD2. Germline trimming cut 7 bases from V and 4 bases from J; bases unmatched to any gene: 6. The CDR3 has 15 residues. Germline V lookup: CDR1 SNHLY, CDR2 FYNNEI. CDR3 amino acids: CASTPGLAGRETQYF. CDR3 in DNA: TGTGCCAGCACCCCGGGACTAGCGGGGAGAGAGACCCAGTACTTC.

The gene calls are TRBV25-1 and TRBJ1-5; D is perhaps TRBD1 (5 bases). This CDR3 is built from 14 residues. Trimming shortened V by 1 base and J by 11 bases, and 15 bases separated the two germline ends. Germline V CDR1 and CDR2: MGHDK, SYGVNS. CDR3 in DNA: TGTGCCAGCAGTGAATGGGGCACAGGTTCGGCCCAGCATTTT. This encodes CASSEWGTGSAQHF.

Here the CDR3 reads CSVAPGPENTEAFF. In DNA, the CDR3 is TGCAGCGTGGCACCGGGCCCCGAGAACACTGAAGCTTTCTTT. The chain employs TRBV29-1 and TRBJ1-1; D is ambiguous. CDR1 and CDR2 (germline): SQVTM, ANQGSEA. V shed 6 bases and J shed 1 base, with 15 bases lying between them. This CDR3 comprises 14 residues.

The rearrangement uses TRBV30 and TRBJ2-7; D ambiguous. This CDR3 has 12 amino acids. Germline loops: CDR1 GTSNPN, CDR2 SVGIG (reference sequence). Trimming cost V 0 bases and J 5 bases, with 8 bases left between them. The DNA for the CDR3 is TGTGCCTGGAGTGTACTAAAAAACGAGCAGTACTTC. This encodes CAWSVLKNEQYF. The whole variable domain, filled in from reference TRBV30 and TRBJ2-7, reads SQTIHQWPATLVQPVGSPLSLECTVEGTSNPNLYWYRQAAGRGLQLLFYSVGIGQISSEVPQNLSASRPQDRQFILSSKKLLLSDSGFYLCAWSVLKNEQYFGPGTRLTVT.

The V gene is TRBV27, the J gene TRBJ2-7; D may match TRBD1 or TRBD2 (5 bases each). The CDR3 contains 16 residues. In germline, CDR1 is MNHEY, CDR2 SMNVEV (reference sequence). Between the trimmed V and J ends, which lost 3 bases and 0 bases, there was a span of 15 bases. The DNA for the CDR3 is TGTGCCAGCAGTTTTGGCCGGGGCATTGACTCCTACGAGCAGTACTTC. Translated: CASSFGRGIDSYEQYF.

V usage is TRBV27 and J usage is TRBJ2-3, with D possibly matching TRBD1 (5 bases). The V and J ends lost 3 bases and 0 bases respectively, with 16 bases between them. Germline CDR1 MNHEY, CDR2 SMNVEV (reference sequence). This CDR3 is built from 17 residues. The CDR3 is CASSFDSRMASTDTQYF. In DNA, the CDR3 is TGTGCCAGCAGTTTCGACAGCCGGATGGCCAGCACAGATACGCAGTATTTT.

The rearrangement uses TRBV18 and TRBJ2-7; D could derive from TRBD1 or TRBD2 (5 bases each). Trimming removed 0 bases from V and 2 bases from J, with 14 bases in between. The CDR3 covers 16 residues. Germline CDR1 and CDR2: KGHSH and LQKENI. The CDR3 spells CASSPPRATGTYEQYF. The CDR3 coding sequence is TGTGCCAGCTCACCACCGAGGGCTACAGGTACCTACGAGCAGTACTTC.

This clone was counted a few times. The rearrangement joins TRBV10-2 to TRBJ2-7, with D possibly TRBD1 on 5 matching bases. Per the germline V gene, CDR1 is WSHSY and CDR2 is SAAADI. Trimming shortened V by 6 bases and J by 7 bases, and 19 bases separated the two germline ends. This CDR3 comprises 14 residues. DNA for the CDR3: TGCGCCAGCAGCCCCTTGACAGTCACATCTGAGCAGTACTTC. Protein sequence: CASSPLTVTSEQYF.

V is TRBV15 and J is TRBJ1-2; TRBD1 aligns across 8 bases. From germline, CDR1 is LNHNV and CDR2 YYDKDF (reference sequence). Losses at the gene ends were 5 bases for V and 2 bases for J; bases not matched to a gene: 7. This CDR3 comprises 15 residues. DNA of the CDR3: TGTGCCACCAGCTTAGGGACAGGACTGAACTATGGCTACACCTTC. Amino acids: CATSLGTGLNYGYTF.

V usage is TRBV29-1 and J usage is TRBJ2-7, with D perhaps matching TRBD1 (7 bases). The germline V gene encodes CDR1 SQVTM and CDR2 ANQGSEA. Between the trimmed V and J ends, which lost 5 bases and 9 bases, there was a span of 17 bases. The CDR3 consists of 12 residues. This chain's CDR3 is CSVWQGGKGQYF. CDR3 bases: TGCAGCGTTTGGCAGGGGGGAAAGGGGCAGTACTTC.

This chain's CDR3 is CAWGQGIYEQYF. The CDR3 coding sequence is TGTGCCTGGGGACAGGGGATCTACGAGCAGTACTTC. The gene calls are TRBV30 and TRBJ2-7, with 9 bases that match TRBD1. Germline V gene sequence: CDR1 GTSNPN, CDR2 SVGIG (reference sequence). The V segment lost 5 bases and the J segment 3 bases; nucleotides outside the gene matches: 2. The CDR3 is made up of 12 amino acids. The whole variable domain, filled in from reference TRBV30 and TRBJ2-7, reads SQTIHQWPATLVQPVGSPLSLECTVEGTSNPNLYWYRQAAGRGLQLLFYSVGIGQISSEVPQNLSASRPQDRQFILSSKKLLLSDSGFYLCAWGQGIYEQYFGPGTRLTVT.

The rearrangement links TRBV29-1 to TRBJ1-2; 7 nucleotides line up with TRBD1. CDR1 is SQVTM and CDR2 is ANQGSEA in the germline V gene. The V and J ends lost 6 bases and 7 bases, in that order; junction bases with no gene match: 5. This CDR3 comprises 11 residues. The CDR3 loop reads CSVVQGLGYTF. The CDR3 DNA reads TGCAGCGTGGTACAGGGGCTTGGCTACACCTTC.

The V and J genes are TRBV20-1 and TRBJ1-2; unclear D gene. CDR3 size: 11 residues. Deletions cut 3 bases from V and 10 bases from J, with 12 bases between. Germline V gene lookup returns CDR1 DFQATT and CDR2 SNEGSKA (reference sequence). CDR3 residues: CSASLRPSYTF. In DNA form, the CDR3 reads TGCAGTGCTAGTCTTAGGCCATCCTACACCTTC.

The chain employs TRBV6-6 and TRBJ2-7; D could derive from TRBD1 or TRBD2 (5 bases each). CDR3 length equals 15 residues. CDR1 and CDR2 (germline): MNHNY, SVGAGI (reference sequence). The ends were cut back, 7 bases at V and 4 bases at J, with 20 bases in the middle. The CDR3 coding sequence is TGTGCCAGCACGCAACGAAGTGGGGGAGATTACGAGCAGTACTTC. Encoded protein: CASTQRSGGDYEQYF.

Only a few counts were recorded for this clone. V is TRBV2 and J is TRBJ1-2; D is perhaps TRBD1 (5 bases). V was shortened by 1 base and J by 4 bases, with 13 bases between the two germline ends. The CDR3 runs to 15 residues. From germline, CDR1 is SNHLY and CDR2 FYNNEI. The CDR3 is CASSEGQGGFYGYTF. The DNA of the CDR3 is TGTGCCAGCAGTGAAGGCCAGGGCGGATTCTATGGCTACACCTTC.

V gene TRBV30 combines with J gene TRBJ1-2; 10 bases agree with TRBD1. The CDR3 covers 16 residues. Losses at the gene ends were 2 bases for V and 5 bases for J; bases not matched to a gene: 11. The V gene's germline CDR1 is GTSNPN and CDR2 SVGIG (reference sequence). The CDR3: CAWSSGQGVSHYGYTF. For the CDR3, the DNA is TGTGCCTGGAGTTCCGGACAGGGGGTGTCGCATTATGGCTACACCTTC.

V gene TRBV5-6 combines with J gene TRBJ1-2; no reliable D call. The V end was cut by 7 bases, the J end by 8 bases, with 12 bases between. Looked up from germline, CDR1 is SGHDT and CDR2 is YYEEEE. The CDR3 spans 11 residues. The CDR3 reads CASGPSNGYTF. As DNA, the CDR3 is TGTGCCAGCGGACCTTCTAACGGCTACACCTTC.

The V and J genes are TRBV7-3 and TRBJ1-1; perhaps TRBD1 as D (6 bases). There are 19 residues in the CDR3. Germline V lookup: CDR1 SGHTA, CDR2 FQGTGA. Trimming removed 2 bases from V and 7 bases from J, with 29 bases in between. The CDR3 bases are TGTGCCAGCAGCTTACACCTCAACAACAGGGTCCTGGGGTTGGGTGAAGCTTTCTTT. Amino acid sequence: CASSLHLNNRVLGLGEAFF.

The V call is TRBV5-6, the J call TRBJ1-5; D is unclear. Germline V CDR1 and CDR2: SGHDT, YYEEEE. V shed 4 bases and J shed 3 bases, with 8 bases lying between them. This CDR3 region has 13 residues. In DNA, the CDR3 is TGTGCCAGCAGCCCAGGATTCAATCAGCCCCAGCATTTT. As protein: CASSPGFNQPQHF.

The CDR3 DNA reads as TGCAGCGTGGGACTAGGGACAGGGGGAACCACAGATACGCAGTATTTT. Protein sequence: CSVGLGTGGTTDTQYF. This rearrangement joins TRBV29-1 to TRBJ2-3, with 11 bases aligning to TRBD1. CDR1 SQVTM and CDR2 ANQGSEA come from the germline V gene. This CDR3 comprises 16 residues. V shed 6 bases, J shed 2 bases, and the junction held 10 bases outside the gene matches.

The chain combines TRBV7-2 with TRBJ2-5; a weak D match, TRBD2 (6 bases). The V gene lost 0 bases and the J gene lost 2 bases, with 19 bases spanning the gap. Per germline, CDR1 SGHTA and CDR2 FQGNSA. This CDR3 has 18 amino acids. The CDR3 is CASSLAGTFSGYQETQYF. The DNA for the CDR3 is TGTGCCAGCAGCTTAGCGGGGACTTTTTCGGGGTATCAAGAGACCCAGTACTTC.

The chain joins TRBV30 to TRBJ1-3; D gene unclear. V was pared by 0 bases and J by 0 bases, with 9 bases between. The CDR3 runs 15 residues. CDR1 is GTSNPN and CDR2 is SVGIG in the germline V gene (reference sequence). The CDR3 here is CAWSVGVSSGNTIYF. CDR3 bases: TGTGCCTGGAGTGTCGGGGTCTCCTCTGGAAACACCATATATTTT.

The chain is built from TRBV30 and TRBJ1-2; D ambiguous. The germline V and J ends were trimmed by 0 bases and 3 bases, with 8 bases remaining between them. This CDR3 has 13 amino acids. Germline V gene lookup returns CDR1 GTSNPN and CDR2 SVGIG (reference sequence). CDR3 region: CAWSVQSDYGYTF. CDR3 in DNA: TGTGCCTGGAGTGTTCAGTCGGACTATGGCTACACCTTC.

The V gene is TRBV5-4, the J gene TRBJ2-1; 9 nucleotides align to TRBD2. Losses at the gene ends were 4 bases for V and 0 bases for J; bases not matched to a gene: 14. Germline-derived CDR1 and CDR2 are SGHNT and YYREEE (reference sequence). The CDR3 is 19 amino acids. The CDR3 region has the DNA TGTGCCAGCAGCCGAGGAGGAGCGGGGGGCCACAGCTCCTACAATGAGCAGTTCTTC. Translated: CASSRGGAGGHSSYNEQFF. The full variable domain, with the rest looked up from reference TRBV5-4 and TRBJ2-1, is ETGVTQSPTHLIKTRGQQVTLRCSSQSGHNTVSWYQQALGQGPQFIFQYYREEENGRGNFPPRFSGLQFPNYSSELNVNALELDDSALYLCASSRGGAGGHSSYNEQFFGPGTRLTVL.

Only a few counts were recorded for this clone. CDR3 sequence: CASSIRARTATNYGYTF. The CDR3, as DNA: TGTGCCAGCAGCATAAGGGCCAGGACGGCAACTAACTATGGCTACACCTTC. This chain uses TRBV7-2 with TRBJ1-2; D is undetermined. This CDR3 is built from 17 residues. V lost 5 bases and J lost 0, with 19 bases in between. The germline gives CDR1 SGHTA, CDR2 FQGNSA.

J is TRBJ1-2 and V is TRBV7-2; TRBD1 might be the D (5 bases). V lost 5 bases and J lost 8, with 15 bases in between. Germline CDR1 SGHTA, CDR2 FQGNSA. This CDR3 region has 13 residues. The CDR3 sequence is CASSPYRDVGYTF. The CDR3 DNA sequence: TGTGCCAGCAGCCCTTACCGGGACGTCGGCTACACCTTC.

In this sample, this clone turned up a few times. The V and J genes are TRBV29-1 and TRBJ2-3, with unresolved D. Germline V gene data show CDR1 as SQVTM and CDR2 as ANQGSEA. The CDR3 covers 12 residues. The V end was cut by 0 bases, the J end by 3 bases, with 4 bases between. CDR3 nucleotides: TGCAGCGTTGAAGATTTTACAGATACGCAGTATTTT. Translated, it gives CSVEDFTDTQYF.

The chain employs TRBV6-1 and TRBJ2-3; 11 nucleotides line up with TRBD1. V trimming: 4 bases; J trimming: 3 bases; junction bases outside the gene matches: 9. CDR1 and CDR2 from the germline V gene are MNHNS and SASEGT. This CDR3 is built from 17 residues. As DNA, the CDR3 is TGTGCCAGCAGTGGAATCCGGGACAGGGGGAGGACAGATACGCAGTATTTT. Encoded protein: CASSGIRDRGRTDTQYF.

The chain links TRBV15 to TRBJ2-2; D perhaps matches TRBD2 (5 bases). The CDR3 length is 13 residues. Germline V gene lookup returns CDR1 LNHNV and CDR2 YYDKDF (reference sequence). V lost 0 bases and J 6 bases, leaving 5 bases between the germline ends. This CDR3 reads CATSRDSAGELFF. DNA for the CDR3: TGTGCCACCAGCAGAGATAGCGCCGGGGAGCTGTTTTTT. The variable domain in full, completed from reference TRBV15 and TRBJ2-2, reads DAMVIQNPRYQVTQFGKPVTLSCSQTLNHNVMYWYQQKSSQAPKLLFHYYDKDFNNEADTPDNFQSRRPNTSFCFLDIRSPGLGDTAMYLCATSRDSAGELFFGEGSRLTVL.

This clone has more than one count but fewer than ten. In DNA, the CDR3 is TGCAGCGTGGACGCCCTCTATGAGCAGTTCTTC. Encoded protein: CSVDALYEQFF. The V and J genes are TRBV29-1 and TRBJ2-1; D is uncertain. This CDR3 has 11 residues. Germline lookup yields CDR1 SQVTM and CDR2 ANQGSEA. Trimming pared 6 bases from V and 8 bases from J, leaving 11 bases between.

J is TRBJ2-7 and V is TRBV5-6; TRBD1 matches at 7 bases. V gave up 4 bases and J gave up 3 bases; unmatched junction bases: 7. Germline V lookup: CDR1 SGHDT, CDR2 YYEEEE. The CDR3 sequence is 14 residues long. The DNA of the CDR3 is TGTGCCAGCAGCCTACAGGGGTCTGGCTACGAGCAGTACTTC. Its protein is CASSLQGSGYEQYF.